What follows is one TCR beta chain and its context. Its antigen is unidentified. The sample originates from a study of cytomegalovirus exposure and HLA in healthy donors. The wider study: A preliminary data release comprised 80 million to 95 million unique TCRs obtained from HLA-typed donors.

Study observations and caveats: When a later analysis compared HLA-associated TCR beta chains with equally common others, the HLA-associated chains turned out to be more clonally expanded and to have lower generation probabilities.

The PCR made use of 60 Vbeta and 13 Jbeta primers. The data were produced by immunoSEQ multiplex PCR, yet TCRdb's version contains in-frame clones alone and is incomplete. This sample contains about 160,000 clones. Sequencing input: PBMCs. The TCR sequence derives from a man between 25 and 39 years old in good health and CMV-seronegative.

The CDR3 bases are TGTGCCAGCACCGCGGGTGGGGACTTGACCGGAAACACCATATATTTT. This codes for CASTAGGDLTGNTIYF. The genes are TRBV28 and TRBJ1-3; tentative D call: TRBD1 (5 bases). CDR1 is MDHEN, CDR2 SYDVKM, per germline. The ends were cut back, 7 bases at V and 4 bases at J, with 20 bases in the middle. The CDR3 is 16 amino acids.